The entry below describes one T cell receptor (beta chain). Its specificity is unknown. The sample originates from a study of cytomegalovirus exposure and HLA in healthy donors. The germline V gene encodes CDR1 SGHVS and CDR2 FNYEAQ. Trimming stripped 5 bases from V and 2 bases from J, with 13 bases between. This CDR3 is 14 amino acids long. Vbeta (60) and Jbeta (13) primers were used in the PCR. Libraries were prepared by immunoSEQ multiplex PCR; TCRdb keeps only in-frame clonotypes and omits some of them. This sample has about 190,000 clones, with 80% found just once. General study findings and limits: An analysis that came later showed most CMV-associated TCR beta chains appearing HLA-restricted. A previous analysis found most TCR beta V segments productive roughly 87% or roughly 30% of the time. In a later analysis, TCR beta V- and J-gene trimming was associated with a missense DCLRE1C variant. Specificity of three CMV-associated chains for CMV antigens was verified in vitro.

Input material: PBMCs. J is TRBJ2-7 and V is TRBV7-6; D gene ambiguous. The TCR originated in a boy between 10 and 17 years old in good health and CMV-seronegative. The CDR3 DNA follows: TGTGCCAGCAGCCCGCGACTGGAGACCTACGAGCAGTACTTC. It yields the protein CASSPRLETYEQYF.